This T cell receptor beta chain came from a study of blood T cell repertoires in COVID-19. Germline CDR1 and CDR2: MNHNS and SASEGT. The CDR3 has 16 residues. Trimming removed 4 bases at V and 2 bases at J, with 15 bases between. Profiling relied on immunoSEQ multiplex PCR, and the TCRdb table lists in-frame clones only, not all of them. The data contain about 64,000 clones, over 75% of them seen just once; the ten biggest clones take up less than 9.5%. The specimen was peripheral blood. The TCR was taken from a woman aged 80 or older with active COVID-19. The chain links TRBV6-1 to TRBJ1-5; a weak D match, TRBD1 (5 bases). The CDR3: CASSAWGGIRNQPQHF. The CDR3 DNA sequence: TGTGCCAGCAGTGCCTGGGGGGGGATTCGCAATCAGCCCCAGCATTTT.